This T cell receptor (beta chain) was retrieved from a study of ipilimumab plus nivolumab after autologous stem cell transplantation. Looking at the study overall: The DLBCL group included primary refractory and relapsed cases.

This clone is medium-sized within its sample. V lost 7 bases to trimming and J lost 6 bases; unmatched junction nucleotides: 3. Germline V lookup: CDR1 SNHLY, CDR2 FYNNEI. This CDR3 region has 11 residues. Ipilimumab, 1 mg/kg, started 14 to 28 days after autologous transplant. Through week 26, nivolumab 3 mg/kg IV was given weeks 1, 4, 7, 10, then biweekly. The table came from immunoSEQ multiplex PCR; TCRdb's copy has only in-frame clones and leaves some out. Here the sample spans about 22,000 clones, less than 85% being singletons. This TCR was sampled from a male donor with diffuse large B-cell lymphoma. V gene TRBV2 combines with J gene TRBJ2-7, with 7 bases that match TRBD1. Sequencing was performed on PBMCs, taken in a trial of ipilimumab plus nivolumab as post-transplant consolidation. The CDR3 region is CASKGGGEQYF. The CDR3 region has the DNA TGTGCCAGCAAAGGGGGCGGCGAGCAGTACTTC.